What follows is one T cell receptor beta chain and its context. The sample comes from a study of blood T cell repertoires in COVID-19. Study at large: PBMCs, B-cell-depleted T cells, or T cells were the source of the cDNA or gDNA that made up the material.

Original processing notes: Reference gene primer amplification gave estimated nucleated cell counts. Method: immunoSEQ multiplex PCR; TCRdb's copy keeps in-frame clones and lacks some. V and J calls and clone size are copied from that table; D and trimming were computed from the DNA. The repertoire holds hundreds of thousands of clones, over 75% seen once, with 1.5% to 2% in the top ten. This CDR3 has 15 residues. With 6 bases removed from V and 5 bases from J, the gap between germline ends came to 20 bases. Germline CDR1 KGHSH, CDR2 LQKENI. Sequenced sample: PBMCs or T cells enriched from blood (not recorded which). V gene TRBV18 combines with J gene TRBJ2-7, with a possible D match to TRBD2 (5 bases). This TCR derives from a man in his forties or fifties who had recovered from COVID-19. The CDR3 sequence: CASSLTRGGGDEQYF. CDR3 nucleotide sequence: TGTGCCAGCTCTCTCACTAGAGGCGGAGGAGACGAGCAGTACTTC.